These 18 T cell receptor beta chains originate from one sample sequenced in a study of glioma-infiltrating T cells. Amplification of TCR alpha and beta CDR3 regions from RNA used iRepertoire nested multiplex PCR. TCRdb independently ran MiXCR on the multiplex PCR reads; one entry per CDR3 protein. The table has about 5,800 distinct CDR3 sequences, about 28% seen once. The sequenced sample consisted of glioma tissue, nonneoplastic brain tissue, or PBMCs (not recorded which). These receptors were taken from a human donor with low-grade glioma or glioblastoma, undergoing nonglioma brain surgery, or in good health (not recorded which).

This clonotype was recorded at least ten times. This chain links TRBV3-1 with TRBJ2-5; maybe TRBD1 (5 bases). Germline lookup yields CDR1 LGHDT and CDR2 YNNKEL (reference sequence). The CDR3 consists of 14 residues. The V gene lost 1 base and the J gene lost 1 base, with 7 bases spanning the gap. For the CDR3, the DNA is TGTGCCAGCAGCCAAGGGACAATCCAAGAGACCCAGTACTTC. The encoded protein is CASSQGTIQETQYF.

This clonotype has a single count. At one boundary the junction diverges from the germline segment, which might be a read error. V gene TRBV6-5 combines with J gene TRBJ1-3; possible D gene TRBD1, 5 bases. The CDR3 extends over 15 amino acids. Germline CDR1 reads MNHEY; CDR2 reads SVGAGI. The CDR3 bases are TGTGCCAGCAGCTTAGGGGTACCCTCCGGAAGCACCATATATTTT. It yields the protein CASSLGVPSGSTIYF.

This clonotype was recorded at least ten times. The chain has TRBV5-8 and TRBJ2-7; D may be TRBD1 or TRBD2 (5 bases each). V was pared by 5 bases and J by 0 bases, with 12 bases between. The CDR3 consists of 14 residues. Germline lookup yields CDR1 SGHTS and CDR2 YDEGEE. CDR3 residues: CASSRGTNSYEQYF. CDR3 coding DNA: TGTGCCAGCAGTAGAGGGACCAACTCCTACGAGCAGTACTTC.

This clonotype is categorized as medium-sized (0.01 to 0.1%). The chain uses TRBV6-1 and TRBJ2-1; TRBD2 is a possible D gene (5 bases). Germline assignment: CDR1 MNHNS and CDR2 SASEGT. V dropped 4 bases and J dropped 0 bases, with 10 bases sitting between them. The CDR3 consists of 15 residues. The CDR3 region is CASSVAYSSYNEQFF. As DNA, the CDR3 is TGTGCCAGCAGTGTAGCGTATTCCTCCTACAATGAGCAGTTCTTC.

A remark on this clonotype: Relative to the germline gene, one junction end is altered; a read error may explain this. V usage is TRBV6-1 and J usage is TRBJ2-3; D is unresolved. Per germline, CDR1 MNHNS and CDR2 SASEGT. The length of the CDR3 is 12 residues. In DNA, the CDR3 is TGTGCCAGCATCTGGATGAGAGATACGCAATATTTT. Translated: CASIWMRDTQYF.

By share, this clonotype counts as medium-sized (0.01 to 0.1%). The genes are TRBV27 and TRBJ2-7; 8 bases agree with TRBD1. With V trimmed by 6 bases and J by 3 bases, 7 bases remained unmatched. In germline, CDR1 is MNHEY, CDR2 SMNVEV (reference sequence). The CDR3 extends over 14 amino acids. The CDR3 sequence: CASSRDRGIYEQYV. CDR3 in DNA: TGTGCCAGCAGCCGCGACAGGGGTATCTACGAGCAGTACGTC.

As concerns this clonotype: Germline and junction disagree at one end, which may indicate a read error. The rearrangement links TRBV6-2 or TRBV6-3 to TRBJ2-3; 11 bases are shared with TRBD2. Germline V gives CDR1 MNHEY, CDR2 SVGEGT. CDR3 size: 16 residues. CDR3 loop: CASRFGTSGSTETQSF. CDR3 nucleotide sequence: TGTGCCAGCCGTTTTGGGACTAGCGGAAGCACAGAGACGCAGTCTTTT.

This clonotype is termed medium-sized (0.01 to 0.1%). The chain uses TRBV7-2 and TRBJ1-1; 7 bases map to TRBD1. With V trimmed by 5 bases and J by 11 bases, 8 bases remained unmatched. The CDR3 loop spans 12 amino acids. Germline CDR1 reads SGHTA; CDR2 reads FQGNSA. For the CDR3, the DNA is TGTGCCAGCAGCCAGACAGGGCGGAGGGCTTTCTTT. Translation gives CASSQTGRRAFF.

This clonotype was seen ten or more times. The gene calls are TRBV5-8 and TRBJ2-5, with D possibly TRBD2 on 6 matching bases. The V gene's germline CDR1 is SGHTS and CDR2 YDEGEE. The CDR3 runs 17 residues. Trimming removed 4 bases from V and 3 bases from J, with 22 bases in between. The CDR3 DNA follows: TGTGCCAGCAGCCCTAGGCGGGGCGCAGGGCGGGAAGAGACCCAGTACTTC. Translated, it gives CASSPRRGAGREETQYF.

As concerns this clonotype: The conserved final phenylalanine or tryptophan is absent from the CDR3, which likely points to a read error. The DNA is omitted, as the CDR3 cannot be located on it reliably, and the CDR3 follows TCRdb's listing. CDR3 loop: CASSRLAEVNEPFL. The chain joins TRBV7-2 to TRBJ2-1; no DNA check was done on the table's D call, TRBD2. The CDR3 extends over 14 residues, inclusive of both ends. Germline values: CDR1 SGHTA, CDR2 FQGNSA.

In its sample, this clonotype was seen many times. This sequence joins TRBV11-2 and TRBJ2-7; 8 bases line up with TRBD1. The CDR3 totals 15 residues. Germline V gene sequence: CDR1 SGHAT, CDR2 FQNNGV. V gave up 5 bases and J gave up 4 bases; unmatched junction bases: 10. CDR3 residues: CASSPDRGGWYEQYF. As DNA, the CDR3 is TGTGCCAGCAGCCCAGACAGGGGCGGGTGGTACGAGCAGTACTTC.

About this clonotype: The germline gene is not matched at one end of the junction; a read error may be the cause. V is TRBV7-2 and J is TRBJ1-1; tentative D call: TRBD1 (5 bases). Per the germline V gene, CDR1 is SGHTA and CDR2 is FQGNSA. The CDR3 is made up of 13 amino acids. CDR3 residues: CASRRGDATEAFF. As DNA, the CDR3 is TGTGCCAGCAGGAGAGGGGATGCCACTGAAGCCTTCTTT.

Judged by abundance, this clonotype is large. The chain carries TRBV20-1 and TRBJ2-1; 9 nucleotides agree with TRBD2. This CDR3 is 16 amino acids long. J was trimmed by 4 bases and V by 6 bases; bases with no gene match: 13. Germline assignment: CDR1 DFQATT and CDR2 SNEGSKA (reference sequence). In DNA form, the CDR3 reads TGCAGTGCGACCAGAACCCAGCGGGAGGTATACAATGAGCAGTTCTTC. As protein: CSATRTQREVYNEQFF.

About this clonotype: No conserved phenylalanine or tryptophan ends this CDR3, so it is likely a read error. The DNA is left out, because the CDR3 cannot be placed on it with certainty; the CDR3 is given as TCRdb lists it. V and J are TRBV6-1 and TRBJ1-4; the table calls TRBD1, which could not be checked here. The germline gives CDR1 MNHNS, CDR2 SASEGT. The CDR3 spans 15 amino acids, including both terminal residues. CDR3 protein: CARSRSGTATEQLFG.

Within the sample, this clonotype is medium-sized (0.01 to 0.1%). The rearrangement uses TRBV18 and TRBJ1-5; a possible D gene is TRBD1 (5 bases). The CDR3 covers 15 residues. CDR1 KGHSH and CDR2 LQKENI come from the germline V gene. Deletions cut 4 bases from V and 6 bases from J, with 16 bases between. The CDR3 DNA reads TGTGCCAGCTCACAGGCCGCGGGCCAGGGTCAGCCCCAGCATTTT. This gives the protein CASSQAAGQGQPQHF.

This clonotype was seen repeatedly, ten times or more. J is TRBJ2-3 and V is TRBV7-9; D may match TRBD1 or TRBD2 (5 bases each). The CDR3 is made up of 17 amino acids. The V end lost 6 bases, the J end lost 0 bases, and 19 bases lay between the germline ends. From germline, CDR1 is SEHNR and CDR2 FQNEAQ (reference sequence). This chain's CDR3 is CASRSYPGRTSTDTQYF. Here the CDR3 DNA reads TGTGCCAGCAGATCATACCCAGGGAGAACAAGCACAGATACGCAGTATTTT.

This clonotype is categorized as medium-sized. V gene TRBV20-1 combines with J gene TRBJ2-7; D uncertain. This CDR3 is built from 14 residues. The ends were cut back, 5 bases at V and 4 bases at J, with 18 bases in the middle. Germline CDR1 is DFQATT and CDR2 is SNEGSKA (reference sequence). DNA for the CDR3: TGCAGTGCTCGAAGGGCGGCGACGAGATACGAGCAGTACTTC. This codes for CSARRAATRYEQYF.

The genes are TRBV20-1 and TRBJ2-3; D unresolved. CDR3 length: 17 amino acids. V was shortened by 3 bases and J by 0 bases, with 19 bases between the two germline ends. Germline CDR1 is DFQATT and CDR2 is SNEGSKA (reference sequence). The CDR3 protein is CSARELGTKRSTDTQYF. The DNA for the CDR3 is TGCAGTGCTAGGGAACTTGGAACTAAAAGAAGCACAGATACGCAGTATTTT.